This T cell receptor (beta chain) was sequenced for a study of identical twins. Study outcomes and limitations: With beta out-of-frame sequences, excess sharing by twins was weaker. Invariant MAIT and iNKT cells may have partly biased zero-insertion analyses.

This CDR3 has 16 amino acids. The V and J ends lost 7 bases and 0 bases respectively, with 16 bases between them. Germline V gene data show CDR1 as MDHEN and CDR2 as SYDVKM. From the 5' RACE reads, TCRdb called clonotypes with MiXCR, one entry per CDR3 protein. In the table there are about 530,000 distinct CDR3 sequences, 12% to 15% of which are singletons. To note about this clonotype: What it binds is unknown.

This sample also belongs to another study, concerning yellow fever vaccine responses in identical twins.

The sequenced sample was CD4+ T cells sorted from blood. This clonotype was sampled from a woman aged 18 to 35 in good health. The V call is TRBV28, the J call TRBJ2-1, with no clear D. The CDR3 loop reads CASTTAWPRSYNEQFF. The CDR3, as DNA: TGTGCCAGCACGACGGCGTGGCCCCGCTCCTACAATGAGCAGTTCTTC.